The 30 T cell receptor beta chains presented below share a single source sample, sequenced in a study of cytomegalovirus exposure and HLA in healthy donors. PCR amplification relied on 60 Vbeta primers (plus 13 Jbeta primers). The method was immunoSEQ multiplex PCR; TCRdb's version includes in-frame clones alone and lacks a portion of them. The data show 150,000 to 200,000 clones, 75% to 90% seen once. Sample: PBMCs. These receptors were obtained from a man in his fifties or sixties in good health and CMV-seropositive.

The V gene is TRBV11-2, the J gene TRBJ2-5; 7 bases map to TRBD2. The ends lost 2 bases at V and 1 base at J; junction bases unmatched: 10. The germline gives CDR1 SGHAT, CDR2 FQNNGV. This CDR3 spans 17 amino acids. The CDR3 sequence is CASSLLSAGYAQETQYF. The CDR3 DNA is TGTGCCAGCAGCTTATTATCAGCGGGGTATGCCCAAGAGACCCAGTACTTC. The full variable domain, rest sourced from reference TRBV11-2 and TRBJ2-5, is EAGVAQSPRYKIIEKRQSVAFWCNPISGHATLYWYQQILGQGPKLLIQFQNNGVVDDSQLPKDRFSAERLKGVDSTLKIQPAKLEDSAVYLCASSLLSAGYAQETQYFGPGTRLLVL.

This clone was seen only a few times. The chain is built from TRBV27 and TRBJ2-3; 8 nucleotides line up with TRBD2. Per germline, CDR1 MNHEY and CDR2 SMNVEV (reference sequence). CDR3 length equals 16 residues. The V gene end was trimmed by 3 bases and the J gene end by 0 bases; junction bases not matched to a gene: 5. For the CDR3, the DNA is TGTGCCAGCAGTTTGCAACTAGCGGTTAGCACAGATACGCAGTATTTT. This sequence encodes CASSLQLAVSTDTQYF.

This clone was counted a single time. The CDR3 bases are TGTGCCAGCAGCCAATATACCGGGACAGCGTCTGAAGCTTTCTTT. It yields the protein CASSQYTGTASEAFF. The chain recombines TRBV4-2 with TRBJ1-1; 7 bases map to TRBD1. There are 15 residues in the CDR3. The germline V gene has CDR1 LGHNA and CDR2 YNFKEQ. J was trimmed by 6 bases and V by 2 bases; bases with no gene match: 9.

This rearrangement joins TRBV18 to TRBJ2-5; 10 nucleotides line up with TRBD1. CDR3 length equals 15 residues. V shed 3 bases, J shed 2 bases, and the junction held 3 bases outside the gene matches. The germline CDR1 and CDR2 sequences are KGHSH and LQKENI. CDR3 DNA sequence: TGTGCCAGCTCACCCCAGGACAGGGGGCAAGAGACCCAGTACTTC. Protein product: CASSPQDRGQETQYF.

This clone showed up just once. The chain links TRBV4-1 to TRBJ1-4; tentatively, D is TRBD1 (6 bases). This CDR3 has 15 amino acids. The germline V and J ends were trimmed by 4 bases and 4 bases, with 13 bases remaining between them. In germline, CDR1 is MGHRA, CDR2 YSYEKL. The CDR3 DNA reads as TGCGCCAGCAGCCCTGGACAGTCATTTAATGAAAAACTGTTTTTT. It codes for CASSPGQSFNEKLFF.

The rearrangement uses TRBV5-4 and TRBJ2-7; TRBD2 matches 14 bases. The CDR3 is made up of 15 amino acids. V gave up 4 bases and J gave up 4 bases; unmatched junction bases: 4. Looked up from germline, CDR1 is SGHNT and CDR2 is YYREEE (reference sequence). In nucleotides, the CDR3 is TGTGCCAGCAGCCCGGGACTAGCGGGGGTGTACGAGCAGTACTTC. It translates to CASSPGLAGVYEQYF.

The V gene is TRBV15, the J gene TRBJ1-3, with D unclear. The CDR3 has 19 amino acids. Per the germline V gene, CDR1 is LNHNV and CDR2 is YYDKDF (reference sequence). Trimming stripped 0 bases from V and 2 bases from J, with 20 bases between. CDR3 in amino acids: CATSRDPSRNRPTGNTIYF. The CDR3 DNA reads as TGTGCCACCAGCAGAGATCCTAGTCGAAATAGGCCGACTGGAAACACCATATATTTT. Full variable domain (rest looked up from reference TRBV15 and TRBJ1-3): DAMVIQNPRYQVTQFGKPVTLSCSQTLNHNVMYWYQQKSSQAPKLLFHYYDKDFNNEADTPDNFQSRRPNTSFCFLDIRSPGLGDTAMYLCATSRDPSRNRPTGNTIYFGEGSWLTVV.

CDR3 sequence reads: CASSVVQGGKFNYGYTF. The CDR3 bases are TGTGCCAGCAGCGTAGTGCAGGGGGGAAAATTCAACTATGGCTACACCTTC. The chain employs TRBV9 and TRBJ1-2, with TRBD1 matching over 7 bases. Germline CDR1 reads SGDLS; CDR2 reads YYNGEE. The CDR3 is 17 amino acids. Unmatched junction bases numbered 10, after V lost 0 bases and J lost 2 bases. Combining the CDR3 with reference TRBV9 and TRBJ1-2 gives the whole variable domain DSGVTQTPKHLITATGQRVTLRCSPRSGDLSVYWYQQSLDQGLQFLIQYYNGEERAKGNILERFSAQQFPDLHSELNLSSLELGDSALYFCASSVVQGGKFNYGYTFGSGTRLTVV.

The rearrangement links TRBV10-3 to TRBJ1-1; the match to TRBD1 covers 9 bases. Germline CDR1 is ENHRY and CDR2 is SYGVKD. Losses at the gene ends were 6 bases for V and 0 bases for J; bases not matched to a gene: 2. The CDR3 runs 14 residues. The CDR3 protein is CAISGTGLNTEAFF. The CDR3, as DNA: TGTGCCATCAGCGGGACAGGGTTGAACACTGAAGCTTTCTTT.

The sample holds one count of this clone. The rearrangement uses TRBV7-9 and TRBJ2-2; no definite D call. V dropped 5 bases and J dropped 2 bases, with 18 bases sitting between them. The germline V gene has CDR1 SEHNR and CDR2 FQNEAQ (reference sequence). The CDR3 extends over 17 amino acids. This chain's CDR3 is CASSPRLARPNTGELFF. The CDR3, as DNA: TGTGCCAGCAGCCCCCGATTGGCCAGGCCAAACACCGGGGAGCTGTTTTTT.

The chain employs TRBV29-1 and TRBJ1-2; tentatively, D is TRBD1 (5 bases). The CDR3 contains 13 residues. V was pared by 3 bases and J by 7 bases, with 15 bases between. Germline-derived CDR1 and CDR2 are SQVTM and ANQGSEA. CDR3 sequence reads: CSVDARGSPGYTF. CDR3 DNA sequence: TGCAGCGTTGATGCTCGGGGGAGTCCTGGCTACACCTTC.

The gene calls are TRBV28 and TRBJ2-1; 11 bases line up with TRBD2. V was pared by 6 bases and J by 2 bases, with 9 bases of the junction left unmatched. Germline lookup yields CDR1 MDHEN and CDR2 SYDVKM. This CDR3 is built from 17 residues. CDR3 sequence reads: CASRLRTSGSPYNEQFF. CDR3 bases: TGTGCCAGCAGGCTTCGGACTAGCGGGTCACCCTACAATGAGCAGTTCTTC.

A single count supports this clone. CDR3 protein: CASSPGLAGLNEQFF. CDR3 bases: TGCGCCAGCAGCCCTGGACTAGCGGGACTCAATGAGCAGTTCTTC. This chain links TRBV5-1 with TRBJ2-1; 12 nucleotides match TRBD2. CDR1 is SGHRS, CDR2 YFSETQ, per germline. The ends lost 4 bases at V and 6 bases at J; junction bases unmatched: 5. The length of the CDR3 is 15 residues.

The genes are TRBV27 and TRBJ2-3; 7 bases are shared with TRBD1. The germline CDR1 and CDR2 sequences are MNHEY and SMNVEV (reference sequence). This CDR3 is 15 amino acids long. V lost 3 bases and J lost 3; bases outside the gene matches: 6. CDR3 DNA sequence: TGTGCCAGCAGTTTTAGAGGGGGCCGAACAGATACGCAGTATTTT. Encoded protein: CASSFRGGRTDTQYF.

The CDR3 sequence is CAISIVGVAGGNEQFF. CDR3 DNA: TGTGCCATCAGTATTGTGGGAGTAGCGGGAGGCAATGAGCAGTTCTTC. The genes are TRBV10-3 and TRBJ2-1, with 10 bases aligning to TRBD2. V was clipped by 5 bases and J by 6 bases; unmatched bases: 10. CDR3 size: 16 residues. The germline V gene encodes CDR1 ENHRY and CDR2 SYGVKD.

This rearrangement joins TRBV7-6 to TRBJ2-7; 9 bases fit TRBD2. Looked up from germline, CDR1 is SGHVS and CDR2 is FNYEAQ. V lost 3 bases to trimming and J lost 3 bases; unmatched junction nucleotides: 6. The CDR3 runs 15 residues. In DNA, the CDR3 is TGTGCCAGCAGCTTTCAAGCGGGGGGCCACTACGAGCAGTACTTC. The encoded protein is CASSFQAGGHYEQYF. The entire variable domain, with the rest obtained from reference TRBV7-6 and TRBJ2-7, is as follows: GAGVSQSPRYKVTKRGQDVALRCDPISGHVSLYWYRQALGQGPEFLTYFNYEAQQDKSGLPNDRFSAERPEGSISTLTIQRTEQRDSAMYRCASSFQAGGHYEQYFGPGTRLTVT.

This chain uses TRBV5-1 with TRBJ2-5, with 7 bases matching TRBD1. The germline CDR1 and CDR2 sequences are SGHRS and YFSETQ. The CDR3 loop spans 13 amino acids. The ends lost 5 bases at V and 1 base at J; junction bases unmatched: 2. CDR3 residues: CASRTGAQETQYF. CDR3 nucleotides: TGCGCCAGCAGAACAGGGGCCCAAGAGACCCAGTACTTC.

This clone came up a few times. The rearrangement uses TRBV5-5 and TRBJ1-5; no definite D call. This CDR3 has 13 amino acids. Germline CDR1 reads SGHKS; CDR2 reads YYEKEE (reference sequence). The V end was cut by 3 bases, the J end by 5 bases, with 9 bases between. This chain's CDR3 is CASSWAAHQPQHF. Here the CDR3 DNA reads TGTGCCAGCAGCTGGGCTGCACATCAGCCCCAGCATTTT.

The gene calls are TRBV7-8 and TRBJ2-7; D is perhaps TRBD1 (5 bases). Germline lookup yields CDR1 SGHVS and CDR2 FQNEAQ. The CDR3 is 12 amino acids. Deletions cut 3 bases from V and 5 bases from J, with 8 bases between. CDR3 residues: CASSLDIDEQYF. The CDR3 nucleotides are TGTGCCAGCAGCTTGGACATAGACGAGCAGTACTTC. The whole variable domain, filled in from reference TRBV7-8 and TRBJ2-7, reads GAGVSQSPRYKVAKRGQDVALRCDPISGHVSLFWYQQALGQGPEFLTYFQNEAQLDKSGLPSDRFFAERPEGSVSTLKIQRTQQEDSAVYLCASSLDIDEQYFGPGTRLTVT.

This chain connects TRBV7-8 to TRBJ1-2; tentative D call: TRBD1 (5 bases). The CDR3 sequence is 14 residues long. Germline values: CDR1 SGHVS, CDR2 FQNEAQ. V was pared by 1 base and J by 6 bases, with 12 bases between. CDR3 in DNA: TGTGCCAGCAGCTTAGTGGGTGTGGGGCATGGCTACACCTTC. Translation gives CASSLVGVGHGYTF.

This chain connects TRBV18 to TRBJ2-1; 7 bases map to TRBD1. The germline CDR1 and CDR2 sequences are KGHSH and LQKENI. Losses at the gene ends were 0 bases for V and 0 bases for J; bases not matched to a gene: 2. The CDR3 runs 16 residues. CDR3 nucleotide sequence: TGTGCCAGCTCACCACCGAGGACAGGCTCCTACAATGAGCAGTTCTTC. Protein sequence: CASSPPRTGSYNEQFF.

A single count supports this clone. The chain uses TRBV28 and TRBJ1-2; D unresolved. Germline CDR1 is MDHEN and CDR2 is SYDVKM. The V end lost 2 bases, the J end lost 8 bases, and 18 bases lay between the germline ends. The CDR3 contains 15 residues. The CDR3 here is CASSLAGRLSSGYTF. CDR3 DNA sequence: TGTGCCAGCAGTTTAGCTGGCCGTCTCTCCTCCGGCTACACCTTC.

The CDR3 here is CASSSSGANEQYF. CDR3 DNA: TGTGCCAGCAGCTCGTCAGGGGCCAACGAGCAGTACTTC. The genes are TRBV5-6 and TRBJ2-5; weak D call: TRBD1 (6 bases). The DNA end lines up better with TRBJ2-7; the J call may be wrong. Looked up from germline, CDR1 is SGHDT and CDR2 is YYEEEE. The CDR3 spans 13 residues.

The table lists this clone with a count of one. V and J are TRBV10-1 and TRBJ2-3; 13 bases align to TRBD2. CDR1 is WNHNN and CDR2 is SYGVQD in the germline V gene (reference sequence). CDR3 size: 16 residues. V shed 3 bases and J 7 bases; nucleotides not matched to a gene: 7. This CDR3 reads CASSDRTSGSGNTQYF. CDR3 sequence (DNA): TGCGCCAGCAGTGACCGGACTAGCGGGAGCGGAAATACGCAGTATTTT.

The gene calls are TRBV11-2 and TRBJ1-4; D is perhaps TRBD1 (6 bases). The CDR3 is 15 residues long. From germline, CDR1 is SGHAT and CDR2 FQNNGV. The V and J ends lost 5 bases and 6 bases respectively, with 16 bases between them. CDR3 bases: TGTGCCAGCAGCGCCACGGGACACGGCTATGAAAAACTGTTTTTT. It codes for CASSATGHGYEKLFF.

The CDR3 spells CASSFGQSANQPQHF. The CDR3, as DNA: TGTGCCAGCAGTTTTGGACAGAGTGCCAATCAGCCCCAGCATTTT. The chain joins TRBV28 to TRBJ1-5, with a possible D match to TRBD1 (6 bases). The germline V and J ends were trimmed by 3 bases and 3 bases, with 12 bases remaining between them. This CDR3 contains 15 residues. The V gene's germline CDR1 is MDHEN and CDR2 SYDVKM.

The rearrangement uses TRBV7-2 and TRBJ1-2; D uncertain. From germline, CDR1 is SGHTA and CDR2 FQGNSA. CDR3 length: 13 amino acids. Trimming shortened V by 3 bases and J by 11 bases, and 16 bases separated the two germline ends. CDR3 in amino acids: CASSFFLSTFYTF. Here the CDR3 DNA reads TGTGCCAGCAGCTTTTTTTTATCCACTTTTTACACCTTC.

V usage is TRBV6-5 and J usage is TRBJ1-2; 7 bases fit TRBD1. Unmatched junction bases numbered 3, after V lost 6 bases and J lost 8 bases. The CDR3 spans 11 residues. Germline V gives CDR1 MNHEY, CDR2 SVGAGI. The chain's CDR3 is CASRGQLGYTF. CDR3 DNA sequence: TGTGCCAGCAGGGGACAGTTAGGCTACACCTTC.

V gene TRBV19 combines with J gene TRBJ2-7; 7 nucleotides line up with TRBD1. After removal of 5 bases from V and 5 bases from J, the junction contained 6 bases not matched to a gene. Germline loops: CDR1 LNHDA, CDR2 SQIVND (reference sequence). The CDR3 runs 13 residues. DNA of the CDR3: TGTGCCAGTAGTGCCAGGGGGATTGACGAGCAGTACTTC. This encodes CASSARGIDEQYF.

The chain carries TRBV6-5 and TRBJ2-7, with 8 bases matching TRBD1. Germline V gene data show CDR1 as MNHEY and CDR2 as SVGAGI. This CDR3 is 15 amino acids long. With 4 bases clipped from V and 2 bases from J, the junction kept 7 bases outside the gene matches. The CDR3 DNA reads TGTGCCAGCAGTTTCGGACAGGGTATTACCTACGAGCAGTACTTC. Protein product: CASSFGQGITYEQYF.